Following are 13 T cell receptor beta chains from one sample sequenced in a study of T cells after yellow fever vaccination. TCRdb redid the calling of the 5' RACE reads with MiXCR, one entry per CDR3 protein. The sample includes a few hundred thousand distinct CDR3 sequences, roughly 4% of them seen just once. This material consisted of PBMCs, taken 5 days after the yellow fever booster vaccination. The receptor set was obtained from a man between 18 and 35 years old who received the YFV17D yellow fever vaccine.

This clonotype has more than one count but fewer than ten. The CDR3 sequence: CAISEERGANEQFF. As DNA, the CDR3 is TGTGCCATCAGTGAGGAGCGGGGGGCCAATGAGCAGTTCTTC. V is TRBV10-3 and J is TRBJ2-1; 9 bases align to TRBD2. The J segment lost 6 bases and the V segment lost 2 bases, leaving 2 bases of the junction unmatched. The CDR3 consists of 14 residues. CDR1 and CDR2 from the germline V gene are ENHRY and SYGVKD.

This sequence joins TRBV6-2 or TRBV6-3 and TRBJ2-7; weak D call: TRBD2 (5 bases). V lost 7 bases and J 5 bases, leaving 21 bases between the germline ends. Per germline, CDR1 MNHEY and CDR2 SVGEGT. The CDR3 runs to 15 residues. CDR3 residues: CASNKRVEVLNEQYF. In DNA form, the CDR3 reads TGTGCCAGCAACAAGAGGGTAGAGGTATTGAACGAGCAGTACTTC.

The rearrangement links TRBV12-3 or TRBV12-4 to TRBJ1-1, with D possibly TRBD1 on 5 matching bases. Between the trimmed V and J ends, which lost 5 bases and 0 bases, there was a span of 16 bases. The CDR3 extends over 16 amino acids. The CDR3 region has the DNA TGTGCCAGCAGTCCCCCTTGGGGGAAGGTGAACACTGAAGCTTTCTTT. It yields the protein CASSPPWGKVNTEAFF.

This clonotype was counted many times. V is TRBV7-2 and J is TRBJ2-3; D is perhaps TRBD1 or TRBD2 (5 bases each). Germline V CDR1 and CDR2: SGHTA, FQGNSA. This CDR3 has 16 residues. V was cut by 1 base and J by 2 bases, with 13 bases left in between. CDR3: CASSLVGTGATDTQYF. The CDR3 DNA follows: TGTGCCAGCAGCTTAGTTGGGACCGGGGCCACAGATACGCAGTATTTT. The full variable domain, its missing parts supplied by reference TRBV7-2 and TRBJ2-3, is GAGVSQSPSNKVTEKGKDVELRCDPISGHTALYWYRQSLGQGLEFLIYFQGNSAPDKSGLPSDRFSAERTGGSVSTLTIQRTQQEDSAVYLCASSLVGTGATDTQYFGPGTRLTVL.

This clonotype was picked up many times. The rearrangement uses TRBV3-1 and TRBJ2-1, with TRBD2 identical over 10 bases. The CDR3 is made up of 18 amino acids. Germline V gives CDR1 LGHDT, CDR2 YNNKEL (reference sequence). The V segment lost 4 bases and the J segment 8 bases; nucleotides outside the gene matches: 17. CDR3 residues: CASSPLAASGGPLHEQFF. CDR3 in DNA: TGTGCCAGCAGCCCCCTCGCGGCTAGCGGGGGCCCACTCCATGAGCAGTTCTTC.

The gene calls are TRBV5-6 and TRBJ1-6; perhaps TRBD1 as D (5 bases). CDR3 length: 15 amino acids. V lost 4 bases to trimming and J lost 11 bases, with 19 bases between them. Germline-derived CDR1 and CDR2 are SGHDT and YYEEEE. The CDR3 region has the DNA TGTGCCAGCAGCCCGGGGACGGGGAGCACGCCACCCCTCCACTTT. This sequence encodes CASSPGTGSTPPLHF.

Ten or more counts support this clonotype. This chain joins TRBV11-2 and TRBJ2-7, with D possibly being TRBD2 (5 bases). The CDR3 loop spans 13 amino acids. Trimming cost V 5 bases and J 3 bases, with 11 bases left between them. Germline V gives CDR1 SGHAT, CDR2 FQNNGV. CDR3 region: CASSTRTHYEQYF. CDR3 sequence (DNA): TGTGCCAGCAGCACCCGGACTCACTACGAGCAGTACTTC.

The CDR3 here is CASSSSGQQNTEAFF. Here the CDR3 DNA reads TGTGCCAGCTCGTCGTCGGGACAACAGAACACTGAAGCTTTCTTT. The chain employs TRBV18 and TRBJ1-1; D perhaps matches TRBD1 (6 bases). Germline-derived CDR1 and CDR2 are KGHSH and LQKENI. Trimming left V 6 bases short and J 1 base short, with 15 bases between. The CDR3 totals 15 residues.

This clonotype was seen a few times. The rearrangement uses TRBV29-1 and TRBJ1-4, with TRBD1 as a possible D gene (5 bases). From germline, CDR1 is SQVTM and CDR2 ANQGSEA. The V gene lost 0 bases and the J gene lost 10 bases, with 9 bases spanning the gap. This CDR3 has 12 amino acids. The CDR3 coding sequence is TGCAGCGTTGAAGATTGGGGGGGAAAACTGTTTTTT. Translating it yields CSVEDWGGKLFF.

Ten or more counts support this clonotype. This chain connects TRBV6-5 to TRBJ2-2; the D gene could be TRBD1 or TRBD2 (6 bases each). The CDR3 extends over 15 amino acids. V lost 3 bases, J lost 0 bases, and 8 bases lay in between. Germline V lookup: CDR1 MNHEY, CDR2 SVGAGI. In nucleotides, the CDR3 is TGTGCCAGCAGTTATGGGGGGCCGAACACCGGGGAGCTGTTTTTT. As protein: CASSYGGPNTGELFF.

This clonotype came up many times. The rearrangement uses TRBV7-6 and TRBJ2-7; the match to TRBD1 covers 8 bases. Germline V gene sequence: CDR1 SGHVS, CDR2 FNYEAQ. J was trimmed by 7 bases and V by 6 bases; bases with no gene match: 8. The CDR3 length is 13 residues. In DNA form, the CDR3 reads TGTGCCAGCAGTTACGACAGGGGCTTTGAGCAGTACGTC. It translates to CASSYDRGFEQYV.

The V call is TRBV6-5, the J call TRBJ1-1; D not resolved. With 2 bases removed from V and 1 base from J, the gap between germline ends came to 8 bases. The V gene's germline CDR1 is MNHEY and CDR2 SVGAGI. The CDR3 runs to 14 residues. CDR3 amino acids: CASSYADGNTEAFF. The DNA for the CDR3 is TGTGCCAGCAGTTACGCCGATGGGAACACTGAAGCTTTCTTT.

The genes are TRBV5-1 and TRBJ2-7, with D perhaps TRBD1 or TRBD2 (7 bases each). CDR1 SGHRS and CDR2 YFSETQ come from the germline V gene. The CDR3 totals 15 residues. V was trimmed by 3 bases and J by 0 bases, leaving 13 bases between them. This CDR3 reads CASSSGGGGSYEQYF. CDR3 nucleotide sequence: TGCGCCAGCAGCTCAGGGGGGGGTGGCTCCTACGAGCAGTACTTC.